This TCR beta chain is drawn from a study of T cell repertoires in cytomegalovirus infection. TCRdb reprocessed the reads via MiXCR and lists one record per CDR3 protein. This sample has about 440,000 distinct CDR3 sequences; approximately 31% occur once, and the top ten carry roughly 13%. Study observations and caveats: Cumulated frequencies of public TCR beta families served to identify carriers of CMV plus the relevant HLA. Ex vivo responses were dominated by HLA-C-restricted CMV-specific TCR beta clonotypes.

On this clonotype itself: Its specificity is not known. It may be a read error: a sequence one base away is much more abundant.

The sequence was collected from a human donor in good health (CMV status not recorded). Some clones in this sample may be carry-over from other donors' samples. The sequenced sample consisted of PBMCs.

In DNA form, the CDR3 reads TGTGCCAGCCGCCCCCAGGCTATCCGGGGCTTCTGGAATGAGCAGTTCTTC. It yields the protein CASRPQAIRGFWNEQFF. The rearrangement links TRBV7-8 to TRBJ2-1, with D possibly being TRBD1 or TRBD2 (5 bases each). Trimming took 8 bases from V and 7 from J, leaving 27 bases between them. Germline V lookup: CDR1 SGHVS, CDR2 FQNEAQ. The CDR3 length is 17 residues.